This T cell receptor beta chain was identified in a study of beta chain features in type 1 diabetes. Study-level results: Among patients with Type 1 diabetes, TCRB CDR3s were moderately but significantly shorter in every one of the four CD4+ subsets. Compared with healthy donors, patients appeared to share more similar naive, central memory and regulatory TCRB repertoires.

In the case of this clone: Its target is unknown.

CDR1 and CDR2 (germline): KGHSH, LQKENI. This CDR3 contains 15 residues. Between the trimmed V and J ends, which lost 5 bases and 0 bases, there was a span of 11 bases. What was sequenced were expressed TCRB transcripts, since all of the isolated RNA had been reverse transcribed. The method was immunoSEQ multiplex PCR; TCRdb's version includes in-frame clones alone and lacks a portion of them. In the table there are hundreds of thousands of clones, 15% of which are singletons. The receptor's source is a man younger than 35 with type 1 diabetes. The gene calls are TRBV18 and TRBJ1-3; possibly TRBD1 for D (6 bases). The specimen sequenced was naive CD4+ T cells from blood. CDR3 in amino acids: CASSTGQSSGNTIYF. The CDR3, as DNA: TGTGCCAGCTCAACCGGACAGAGCTCTGGAAACACCATATATTTT.